Presented here are 3 T cell receptor beta chains from one specimen sequenced in a study of blood T cell repertoires in COVID-19 (TCRdb year 2020). Library preparation was by the immunoSEQ multiplex PCR assay. What TCRdb holds here is the immuneACCESS table cut down to in-frame rearrangements. Part of the clones is not present; checked against another copy, under half of the missing clones reflect an unresolved V gene, and the others are unexplained. The sample records 6,000 to 8,000 clones, around 80% of which are singletons. About 30% of the sample rests with the top ten. Material for sequencing was peripheral blood. The receptors derive from a human donor in a cohort sampled during active COVID-19.

V and J are TRBV24-1 and TRBJ2-1; 8 bases agree with TRBD2. Trimming cost V 0 bases and J 2 bases; bases outside gene matches: 2. CDR1 and CDR2 (germline): KGHDR, SFDVKD. This CDR3 comprises 16 residues. The CDR3 bases are TGTGCCACCAGTGATTTGCCTAGCGGGCCCTACAATGAGCAGTTCTTC. Translation gives CATSDLPSGPYNEQFF.

The chain has TRBV5-1 and TRBJ1-3; TRBD1 is a possible D gene (5 bases). The germline CDR1 and CDR2 sequences are SGHRS and YFSETQ. Between the trimmed V and J ends, which lost 4 bases and 0 bases, there was a span of 14 bases. The CDR3 extends over 16 amino acids. DNA for the CDR3: TGCGCCAGCAGCCGGGCGGGACCGACCTCTGGAAACACCATATATTTT. Protein product: CASSRAGPTSGNTIYF.

The genes are TRBV5-4 and TRBJ2-6; TRBD1 might be the D (5 bases). Germline assignment: CDR1 SGHNT and CDR2 YYREEE (reference sequence). V was clipped by 5 bases and J by 4 bases, with 7 bases between them. CDR3 length: 13 amino acids. In DNA, the CDR3 is TGTGCCAGCAGGGGGCTCGGGGCCAACGTCCTGACTTTC. Protein: CASRGLGANVLTF.